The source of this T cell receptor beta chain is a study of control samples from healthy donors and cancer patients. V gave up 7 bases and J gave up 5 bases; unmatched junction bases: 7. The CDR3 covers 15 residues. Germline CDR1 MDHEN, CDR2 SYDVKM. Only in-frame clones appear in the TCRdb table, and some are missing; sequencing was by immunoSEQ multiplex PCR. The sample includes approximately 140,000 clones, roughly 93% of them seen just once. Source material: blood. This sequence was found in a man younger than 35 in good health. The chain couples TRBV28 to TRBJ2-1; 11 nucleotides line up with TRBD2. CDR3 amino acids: CASIWASGRNNEQFF. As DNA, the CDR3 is TGTGCCAGCATTTGGGCTAGCGGGAGGAACAATGAGCAGTTCTTC.